These 17 T cell receptor beta chains came from one sample sequenced in a study of cytomegalovirus exposure and HLA in healthy donors (dated by TCRdb to about 2017). The library came from the immunoSEQ multiplex PCR assay. For the multiplex PCR, a mixture combining 60 forward primers for TCR Vbeta segments and 13 reverse primers for TCR Jbeta segments was used. TCRdb carries this immuneACCESS record with in-frame sequences only. Its versions omit some clonotypes, under half of them owing to an unresolved V gene in the studies checked, with the rest unexplained. The sample table contains 150,000 to 200,000 clones; only one count was recorded for under 80% of them. The ten largest clones take up under 15% of the sample. Material: PBMCs. The receptors shown here come from a woman in her 50s in good health and CMV-seropositive.

The genes are TRBV5-1 and TRBJ1-2; 8 bases agree with TRBD1. CDR1 is SGHRS and CDR2 is YFSETQ in the germline V gene. V dropped 4 bases and J dropped 8; count of bases not matched to a gene: 13. This CDR3 comprises 15 residues. The chain's CDR3 is CASSSGQGIGGGYTF. The DNA of the CDR3 is TGCGCCAGCAGCAGCGGACAGGGAATCGGGGGAGGCTACACCTTC.

This clone came up a few times. V gene TRBV9 combines with J gene TRBJ2-3, with 13 nucleotides matching TRBD2. Trimming removed 0 bases from V and 0 bases from J; junction bases left unmatched: 1. The CDR3 totals 17 residues. The germline V gene encodes CDR1 SGDLS and CDR2 YYNGEE. The CDR3 here is CASSVGTSGGSTDTQYF. CDR3 bases: TGTGCCAGCAGCGTAGGGACTAGCGGGGGAAGCACAGATACGCAGTATTTT. The entire variable domain, with the rest obtained from reference TRBV9 and TRBJ2-3, is as follows: DSGVTQTPKHLITATGQRVTLRCSPRSGDLSVYWYQQSLDQGLQFLIQYYNGEERAKGNILERFSAQQFPDLHSELNLSSLELGDSALYFCASSVGTSGGSTDTQYFGPGTRLTVL.

The chain is built from TRBV16 and TRBJ1-2, with 7 positions matching TRBD1. The germline V gene encodes CDR1 KGHSY and CDR2 FQNENV. The CDR3 loop spans 17 amino acids. V dropped 6 bases and J dropped 5; count of bases not matched to a gene: 18. CDR3 DNA sequence: TGTGCCAGCAGGGATGGACAGGCCTTCACCGTCGGGTATGGCTACACCTTC. It translates to CASRDGQAFTVGYGYTF.

This chain links TRBV6-5 with TRBJ1-3; D not resolved. V lost 4 bases to trimming and J lost 4 bases, with 11 bases between them. The CDR3 covers 14 residues. Per germline, CDR1 MNHEY and CDR2 SVGAGI. Written as DNA, the CDR3 is TGTGCCAGCAGTTTTGACAACGCGGGAAACACCATATATTTT. This encodes CASSFDNAGNTIYF.

This clone came up once. The chain joins TRBV7-6 to TRBJ2-2, with D maybe TRBD2 (6 bases). The CDR3 runs to 14 residues. CDR1 is SGHVS and CDR2 is FNYEAQ in the germline V gene. The ends were cut back, 5 bases at V and 1 base at J, with 8 bases in the middle. The DNA of the CDR3 is TGTGCCAGCAGCGGGGGACTGAACACCGGGGAGCTGTTTTTT. This sequence encodes CASSGGLNTGELFF. Combining the CDR3 with reference TRBV7-6 and TRBJ2-2 gives the whole variable domain GAGVSQSPRYKVTKRGQDVALRCDPISGHVSLYWYRQALGQGPEFLTYFNYEAQQDKSGLPNDRFSAERPEGSISTLTIQRTEQRDSAMYRCASSGGLNTGELFFGEGSRLTVL.

About this clone: In the same sample, other DNA sequences code for this CDR3. The chain is built from TRBV6-1 and TRBJ2-2; maybe TRBD1 (6 bases). This CDR3 contains 15 residues. In germline, CDR1 is MNHNS, CDR2 SASEGT. Trimming took 6 bases from V and 1 from J, leaving 12 bases between them. CDR3 sequence: CASRGQLLNTGELFF. The CDR3 DNA reads as TGTGCCAGCAGAGGACAGCTTTTGAACACCGGGGAGCTGTTTTTT.

The chain links TRBV9 to TRBJ1-1, with D perhaps matching TRBD1 (5 bases). The V end was cut by 1 base, the J end by 6 bases, with 13 bases between. Germline V lookup: CDR1 SGDLS, CDR2 YYNGEE. There are 14 residues in the CDR3. In nucleotides, the CDR3 is TGTGCCAGCAGCGTAATAGGGGAAAGTTCTGAAGCTTTCTTT. This encodes CASSVIGESSEAFF. Drawing the rest from reference TRBV9 and TRBJ1-1, the complete variable domain is DSGVTQTPKHLITATGQRVTLRCSPRSGDLSVYWYQQSLDQGLQFLIQYYNGEERAKGNILERFSAQQFPDLHSELNLSSLELGDSALYFCASSVIGESSEAFFGQGTRLTVV.

The chain joins TRBV19 to TRBJ2-1, with TRBD2 matching 9 bases. V lost 6 bases, J lost 4 bases, and 4 bases stayed unmatched. Per germline, CDR1 LNHDA and CDR2 SQIVND (reference sequence). This CDR3 is 14 amino acids long. The CDR3 sequence: CASRASGVYNEQFF. CDR3 DNA: TGTGCCAGTAGGGCTAGCGGGGTGTACAATGAGCAGTTCTTC.

This clone was picked up one time. The chain is built from TRBV5-1 and TRBJ2-1; 7 bases fit TRBD1. CDR3 length: 13 amino acids. Germline V CDR1 and CDR2: SGHRS, YFSETQ. Unmatched junction bases numbered 5, after V lost 1 base and J lost 10 bases. The CDR3, as DNA: TGCGCCAGCAGCTTGAAACAGGGGCAAGAGCAGTTCTTC. It specifies CASSLKQGQEQFF.

The chain combines TRBV10-2 with TRBJ2-7; perhaps TRBD1 as D (8 bases). The CDR3 sequence is 15 residues long. Per germline, CDR1 WSHSY and CDR2 SAAADI. Trimming removed 6 bases from V and 2 bases from J, with 17 bases in between. The CDR3 loop is CASSPGGGGTYEQYF. In nucleotides, the CDR3 is TGCGCCAGCAGCCCAGGGGGCGGGGGTACCTACGAGCAGTACTTC.

V usage is TRBV6-1 and J usage is TRBJ2-7; 11 bases are shared with TRBD1. Trimming cost V 6 bases and J 3 bases; bases outside gene matches: 7. CDR1 is MNHNS and CDR2 is SASEGT in the germline V gene. The CDR3 loop spans 15 amino acids. The CDR3: CASSGQGTGGYEQYF. In DNA form, the CDR3 reads TGTGCCAGCAGCGGACAGGGGACAGGGGGCTACGAGCAGTACTTC.

This chain links TRBV7-8 with TRBJ1-4, with D possibly TRBD1 on 6 matching bases. There are 15 residues in the CDR3. Trimming cost V 5 bases and J 0 bases, with 10 bases left between them. The germline V gene encodes CDR1 SGHVS and CDR2 FQNEAQ. The CDR3 nucleotides read TGTGCCAGCAGCCCAGCAGGGGCAACTAATGAAAAACTGTTTTTT. It yields the protein CASSPAGATNEKLFF.

This chain connects TRBV5-6 to TRBJ1-3; 7 bases map to TRBD1. V trimming: 0 bases; J trimming: 4 bases; junction bases outside the gene matches: 4. The CDR3 covers 15 residues. The germline CDR1 and CDR2 sequences are SGHDT and YYEEEE. The CDR3 coding sequence is TGTGCCAGCAGCTTGGGGGACAGATCCGGAAACACCATATATTTT. This sequence encodes CASSLGDRSGNTIYF.

This clone occurred a few times. The chain couples TRBV5-6 to TRBJ1-2; D unresolved. From germline, CDR1 is SGHDT and CDR2 YYEEEE. V shed 4 bases and J shed 8 bases, with 9 bases lying between them. This CDR3 is built from 11 residues. The CDR3 nucleotides are TGTGCCAGCAGCGTCGCGAAGGGCTACACCTTC. Translated, it gives CASSVAKGYTF.

The rearrangement joins TRBV11-3 to TRBJ1-1; D gene ambiguous. V dropped 2 bases and J dropped 6 bases, with 10 bases sitting between them. Germline V gene lookup returns CDR1 SGHNT and CDR2 YENEEA. The CDR3 covers 13 residues. The CDR3 region is CASSLRSNAEAFF. The CDR3 DNA reads TGTGCCAGCAGCTTAAGGAGCAACGCTGAAGCTTTCTTT.

This clone was observed once. The V gene is TRBV29-1, the J gene TRBJ2-5, with 8 bases identical to TRBD2. The germline CDR1 and CDR2 sequences are SQVTM and ANQGSEA. The CDR3 covers 15 residues. V lost 5 bases and J lost 3; bases outside the gene matches: 11. CDR3 protein: CSVSYWGTREETQYF. The CDR3 DNA sequence: TGCAGCGTTTCCTATTGGGGGACTAGGGAAGAGACCCAGTACTTC.

The chain carries TRBV7-3 and TRBJ2-5; 8 nucleotides line up with TRBD2. Germline-derived CDR1 and CDR2 are SGHTA and FQGTGA. The CDR3 spans 15 residues. V was pared by 2 bases and J by 2 bases, with 4 bases of the junction left unmatched. DNA of the CDR3: TGTGCCAGCAGCTTAGCGGGGGGAGGGCAAGAGACCCAGTACTTC. Its protein product is CASSLAGGGQETQYF.